The 6 T cell receptor beta chains presented below share a single source sample, sequenced in a study of cytomegalovirus exposure and HLA in healthy donors. Amplification used 60 Vbeta primers and 13 Jbeta primers. The data were produced by immunoSEQ multiplex PCR, yet TCRdb's version contains in-frame clones alone and is incomplete. The table records about 99,000 clones, roughly 80% of them present only once. The specimen sequenced was PBMCs. The receptors shown here come from a man in his forties or fifties in good health and CMV-seronegative.

The rearrangement links TRBV15 to TRBJ1-1, with D possibly being TRBD1 (5 bases). Germline V CDR1 and CDR2: LNHNV, YYDKDF (reference sequence). This CDR3 contains 13 residues. V lost 6 bases and J lost 0, with 8 bases in between. The CDR3: CATRTDMNTEAFF. The CDR3 DNA sequence: TGTGCCACCAGGACGGACATGAACACTGAAGCTTTCTTT.

CDR3 bases: TGTGCCAGCAGGGGTCCGGGGGTTAACACTGAAGCTTTCTTT. Its protein product is CASRGPGVNTEAFF. The chain carries TRBV11-1 and TRBJ1-1; maybe TRBD1 (5 bases). The CDR3 consists of 14 residues. V was shortened by 6 bases and J by 2 bases, with 13 bases between the two germline ends. The germline V gene has CDR1 SGHAT and CDR2 FQDESV (reference sequence).

This clone was detected once. The rearrangement joins TRBV11-2 to TRBJ2-5; 7 nucleotides match TRBD1. CDR3 size: 16 residues. The V gene's germline CDR1 is SGHAT and CDR2 FQNNGV. The trim removed 4 bases at V and 1 base at J, leaving 9 bases unmatched. CDR3 region: CASSSRQGDGQETQYF. CDR3 nucleotide sequence: TGTGCCAGCAGCTCCAGACAGGGCGATGGCCAAGAGACCCAGTACTTC.

The chain has TRBV5-1 and TRBJ1-1, with 10 bases identical to TRBD1. Germline assignment: CDR1 SGHRS and CDR2 YFSETQ. The CDR3 spans 13 residues. Losses at the gene ends were 3 bases for V and 4 bases for J; bases not matched to a gene: 0. In DNA, the CDR3 is TGCGCCAGCAGCTGGACAGGGGGCACTGAAGCTTTCTTT. Translation gives CASSWTGGTEAFF.

Details on this clone: At one end, the junction sequence differs from germline, possibly due to a read error. The rearrangement joins TRBV5-4 to TRBJ2-3, with 7 bases matching TRBD2. Germline V gives CDR1 SGHNT, CDR2 YYREEE (reference sequence). The length of the CDR3 is 16 residues. For the CDR3, the DNA is TGTGCCAGCAGCTTGGCGGCCCCGGGAGGTCTAGATACGCAATATTTT. Translating it yields CASSLAAPGGLDTQYF.

The J gene is TRBJ2-7, the V gene TRBV7-2; 7 bases line up with TRBD1. Unmatched junction bases numbered 3, after V lost 3 bases and J lost 4 bases. The CDR3 runs 13 residues. Germline values: CDR1 SGHTA, CDR2 FQGNSA. CDR3 protein: CASSFRTGYEQYF. In DNA, the CDR3 is TGTGCCAGCAGCTTCCGGACAGGTTACGAGCAGTACTTC.